Listed below are T cell receptor beta chains from one sample, sequenced in a study of T cells in Graves' hyperthyroidism and ophthalmopathy. TCRdb reprocessed the multiplex PCR reads via MiXCR and lists one record per CDR3 protein. The sample holds about 570,000 distinct CDR3 sequences, about half seen once. The sample comprised peripheral blood or thyroid tissue (not recorded which). The receptor source for this set is an adult woman with Graves' disease, either hyperthyroidism or ophthalmopathy (not recorded which). CDR3s include the opening cysteine and the closing phenylalanine or tryptophan. The D gene is left open where the match is weak. Size values are once, few and many counts, or a class for expanded clones, and some rows have none.

d_call: NA; v_call: TRBV15; j_call: TRBJ2-5; clone_size: many; cdr3_nt: TGTGCCACCAGCAGAGTAAGGAGGGAGACCCAGTACTTC; cdr3_aa: CATSRVRRETQYF
d_call: TRBD1; v_call: TRBV4-1; j_call: TRBJ2-7; clone_size: many; cdr3_nt: TGCGCCAGCAGCCCCCCCCCGGGACAGGGAGCCTACGAGCAGTACTTC; cdr3_aa: CASSPPPGQGAYEQYF
d_call: TRBD2; v_call: TRBV2; j_call: TRBJ2-3; clone_size: NA; cdr3_nt: TGTGCCGGAGCGGGAGGCACAGATACGCAGTATTTT; cdr3_aa: CAGAGGTDTQYF
d_call: TRBD1; v_call: TRBV12-3/TRBV12-4; j_call: TRBJ1-6; clone_size: NA; cdr3_nt: TGTGCCAGCAGCTATAACAGGGGGCAGTATAATTCACCCCTCCACTTT; cdr3_aa: CASSYNRGQYNSPLHF
d_call: NA; v_call: TRBV6-6; j_call: TRBJ1-2; clone_size: NA; cdr3_nt: TGTGCCAGCAGTCCCCTAGGACGGACCCTTAAAGGCTACACCTTC; cdr3_aa: CASSPLGRTLKGYTF
d_call: TRBD1; v_call: TRBV28; j_call: TRBJ1-1; clone_size: NA; cdr3_nt: TGTGCCAGCAGTTTATTGAGTCAGGGGGTCTCGGGAGCTTTCTTT; cdr3_aa: CASSLLSQGVSGAFF
d_call: TRBD2; v_call: TRBV9; j_call: TRBJ2-7; clone_size: many; cdr3_nt: TGTGCCAGCAGCGTAGAGGCGGGAGGGCCCTACGAGCAGTACTTC; cdr3_aa: CASSVEAGGPYEQYF
d_call: NA; v_call: TRBV7-2; j_call: TRBJ2-2; clone_size: NA; cdr3_nt: TGTGCCAGCAGCTTAGAGGGAGGGGGCACCGGGGAGCTGTTTTTT; cdr3_aa: CASSLEGGGTGELFF
d_call: TRBD1; v_call: TRBV2; j_call: TRBJ2-7; clone_size: NA; cdr3_nt: TGTGCCAGCAGGGACAGGCCGTTCTTATCTCCCTACGAGCAGTACTTC; cdr3_aa: CASRDRPFLSPYEQYF
d_call: TRBD1; v_call: TRBV20-1; j_call: TRBJ1-5; clone_size: many; cdr3_nt: TGCAGTGCTAGCGGGGACAGAAATCAGCCCCAGCATTTT; cdr3_aa: CSASGDRNQPQHF
d_call: NA; v_call: TRBV5-1; j_call: TRBJ2-7; clone_size: many; cdr3_nt: TGCGCCAGCAGCTTGCTACAGCGCCCAAACTACGAGCAGTACTTC; cdr3_aa: CASSLLQRPNYEQYF
d_call: NA; v_call: TRBV28; j_call: TRBJ1-2; clone_size: many; cdr3_nt: TGTGCCAGCAAACCTCTTGAAGCGTGGAGTACCTATGGCTACACCTTC; cdr3_aa: CASKPLEAWSTYGYTF
d_call: TRBD2; v_call: TRBV30; j_call: TRBJ2-5; clone_size: NA; cdr3_nt: TGTGCCTGGGGTAGCGGGAGAGGGGTGGCCCAGTACTTC; cdr3_aa: CAWGSGRGVAQYF
d_call: NA; v_call: TRBV11-2; j_call: TRBJ1-6; clone_size: NA; cdr3_nt: TGCGCCAGCAGCCAAGATTGGGGTTCACCCCTCCACTTT; cdr3_aa: CASSQDWGSPLHF
d_call: NA; v_call: TRBV25-1; j_call: TRBJ1-2; clone_size: many; cdr3_nt: TGTGCCAGCAGTGAAACAGCTAACTATGGCTACACCTTC; cdr3_aa: CASSETANYGYTF
d_call: TRBD2; v_call: TRBV2; j_call: TRBJ2-6; clone_size: NA; cdr3_nt: TGTGCCAGCAGTTCCAGCGGGAGGGGTGGGGCTAACGTCCTGACTTTC; cdr3_aa: CASSSSGRGGANVLTF
d_call: TRBD1; v_call: TRBV15; j_call: TRBJ1-6; clone_size: NA; cdr3_nt: TGTGCCACCAGCTCCGGGACAGGGGGTTCACCCCTCCACTTT; cdr3_aa: CATSSGTGGSPLHF
d_call: NA; v_call: TRBV5-1; j_call: TRBJ1-6; clone_size: NA; cdr3_nt: TGCGCCAGCAGCTTGGGACAAACCCTCACGGGGAGTTCACCCCTCCACTTT; cdr3_aa: CASSLGQTLTGSSPLHF
d_call: TRBD1; v_call: TRBV20-1; j_call: TRBJ1-6; clone_size: few; cdr3_nt: TGCAGTGCTAGAGATTCAGGGGACAGTAATTCACCCCTCCACTTT; cdr3_aa: CSARDSGDSNSPLHF
d_call: NA; v_call: TRBV27; j_call: TRBJ1-6; clone_size: many; cdr3_nt: TGTGCCAGCAGTTTAGGGGGAGGAGGATCACCCCTCCACTTT; cdr3_aa: CASSLGGGGSPLHF
d_call: TRBD2; v_call: TRBV7-7; j_call: TRBJ2-7; clone_size: NA; cdr3_nt: TGTGCTAGAGCGGTTCCGGGACTAGCGGGTGCGACCTACGAGCAGTACTTC; cdr3_aa: CARAVPGLAGATYEQYF
d_call: TRBD1; v_call: TRBV3-1; j_call: TRBJ2-5; clone_size: few; cdr3_nt: TGTGCCAGCAGCCAAGAATTCAACAGGGGTGCGACCCAGTACTTC; cdr3_aa: CASSQEFNRGATQYF
d_call: NA; v_call: TRBV2; j_call: TRBJ2-7; clone_size: NA; cdr3_nt: TGTGCCAGCCGGGCGGGGCTCTACGAGCAGTACTTC; cdr3_aa: CASRAGLYEQYF
d_call: NA; v_call: TRBV5-6; j_call: TRBJ1-3; clone_size: many; cdr3_nt: TGTGCCAGCAGCTGGCCCCAGGAGAGGGGAAACACCATATATTTT; cdr3_aa: CASSWPQERGNTIYF
d_call: NA; v_call: TRBV7-6; j_call: TRBJ1-1; clone_size: NA; cdr3_nt: TGTGCCAGCAGCTTAGTGCAGCGGGAGGGGGAGACTGAAGCTTTCTTT; cdr3_aa: CASSLVQREGETEAFF
d_call: NA; v_call: TRBV12-3/TRBV12-4; j_call: TRBJ2-5; clone_size: NA; cdr3_nt: NA; cdr3_aa: CASSFPQGGALAGYTFGSGTRYF
d_call: NA; v_call: TRBV7-9; j_call: TRBJ2-6; clone_size: many; cdr3_nt: TGTGCCAGCAGCTTAAGGGGAAGGGGAGTCTCTGGGGCCAACGTCCTGACTTTC; cdr3_aa: CASSLRGRGVSGANVLTF
d_call: NA; v_call: TRBV19; j_call: TRBJ1-1; clone_size: many; cdr3_nt: TGTGCCAGTAGTATAGATCAGAGTCGGGACACTGAAGCTTTCTTT; cdr3_aa: CASSIDQSRDTEAFF
d_call: NA; v_call: TRBV3-1; j_call: TRBJ2-7; clone_size: few; cdr3_nt: TGTGCCAGCAGCCAAGGTCTTCCAGGCACCTACGAGCAGTACTTC; cdr3_aa: CASSQGLPGTYEQYF
d_call: NA; v_call: TRBV2; j_call: TRBJ2-5; clone_size: once; cdr3_nt: TGTGCCAGCAGCCTCCGGGACAGCGGGGAGACCCAGTACTTC; cdr3_aa: CASSLRDSGETQYF
d_call: NA; v_call: TRBV20-1; j_call: TRBJ1-1; clone_size: many; cdr3_nt: TGCAGTGCTAGAGGACAGACAGGTTTGGCTTTCTTT; cdr3_aa: CSARGQTGLAFF
d_call: NA; v_call: TRBV6-5; j_call: TRBJ2-7; clone_size: many; cdr3_nt: TGTGCCAGCAGTTACGGGTCCACCTACGAGCAGTACTTC; cdr3_aa: CASSYGSTYEQYF
d_call: NA; v_call: TRBV2; j_call: TRBJ2-7; clone_size: many; cdr3_nt: TGTGCCAGCAATGGGCGGCGATCCTACGAGCAGTACTTC; cdr3_aa: CASNGRRSYEQYF
d_call: TRBD1; v_call: TRBV7-9; j_call: TRBJ2-7; clone_size: NA; cdr3_nt: TGTGCCAGCAGTCCTGACAGGGTGGCTTACGAGCAGTACTTC; cdr3_aa: CASSPDRVAYEQYF
d_call: NA; v_call: TRBV24-1; j_call: TRBJ2-5; clone_size: NA; cdr3_nt: TGTGCCAGCTCCGGGCGGAAATCTGCGGGGGAGACCCAGTACTTC; cdr3_aa: CASSGRKSAGETQYF
d_call: NA; v_call: TRBV5-6; j_call: TRBJ1-5; clone_size: NA; cdr3_nt: TGTGCCAGCAGCTCCGGCGGGAAGACCCAGCATTTT; cdr3_aa: CASSSGGKTQHF
d_call: NA; v_call: TRBV29-1; j_call: TRBJ1-1; clone_size: NA; cdr3_nt: TGCAGCTTAGGTATCATCGGGGGCGCAGGCACTGAAGCTTTCTTT; cdr3_aa: CSLGIIGGAGTEAFF
d_call: TRBD2; v_call: TRBV11-3; j_call: TRBJ2-1; clone_size: many; cdr3_nt: TGTGCCAGCAGGCCACCCCCCGGGACTAGCGGGATGAATGAGCAGTTCTTC; cdr3_aa: CASRPPPGTSGMNEQFF
d_call: NA; v_call: TRBV5-1; j_call: TRBJ2-7; clone_size: many; cdr3_nt: TGCGCCAGCAGCTGGGGGGGACAGACCACCTACGAGCAGTACTTC; cdr3_aa: CASSWGGQTTYEQYF
d_call: TRBD1; v_call: TRBV29-1; j_call: TRBJ1-5; clone_size: many; cdr3_nt: TGCAGCTATTCGGGGACAGGGGGCGGTCAGCCCCAGCATTTT; cdr3_aa: CSYSGTGGGQPQHF
d_call: NA; v_call: TRBV5-1; j_call: TRBJ1-5; clone_size: many; cdr3_nt: TGCGCCAGCAGCTGGGGTAACAGGAGTAGCAATCAGCCCCAGCATTTT; cdr3_aa: CASSWGNRSSNQPQHF
d_call: NA; v_call: TRBV10-3; j_call: TRBJ2-2; clone_size: few; cdr3_nt: TGTGCCATCAGAAGGTCGGGGATAAACACCGGGGAGCTGTTTTTT; cdr3_aa: CAIRRSGINTGELFF
d_call: TRBD2; v_call: TRBV5-1; j_call: TRBJ2-1; clone_size: NA; cdr3_nt: TGCGCCAGCAGCTCGGGGGGGTCGGGGGCGAATGAGCAGTTCTTC; cdr3_aa: CASSSGGSGANEQFF
d_call: NA; v_call: TRBV30; j_call: TRBJ1-1; clone_size: NA; cdr3_nt: TGTGCCTGGAGTGTACGGGTGGAAGCTTTCTTT; cdr3_aa: CAWSVRVEAFF
d_call: TRBD2; v_call: TRBV11-2; j_call: TRBJ2-2; clone_size: many; cdr3_nt: TGTGCCAGCAGCTTAAGTGGACTAGCAACCGGGGAGCTGTTTTTT; cdr3_aa: CASSLSGLATGELFF
d_call: NA; v_call: TRBV4-2; j_call: TRBJ1-5; clone_size: NA; cdr3_nt: TGTGCCAGCAGCCCCCGAACTGGGGGGAACAATCAGCCCCAGCATTTT; cdr3_aa: CASSPRTGGNNQPQHF
d_call: NA; v_call: TRBV6-5; j_call: TRBJ2-2; clone_size: many; cdr3_nt: TGTGCCAGCAGTTACCGGCGCGCCGGGGAGCTGTTTTTT; cdr3_aa: CASSYRRAGELFF
d_call: NA; v_call: TRBV28; j_call: TRBJ2-5; clone_size: once; cdr3_nt: TGTGCCAGCAGTTACGAGGGTGGCATAGATCAGCCCCAGTACTTC; cdr3_aa: CASSYEGGIDQPQYF
d_call: NA; v_call: TRBV7-2; j_call: TRBJ2-7; clone_size: once; cdr3_nt: TGTGCCAGCGGATCATACCAAGGCATGAGGGGGTACGAGCAGTACTTC; cdr3_aa: CASGSYQGMRGYEQYF
d_call: NA; v_call: TRBV20-1; j_call: TRBJ2-6; clone_size: NA; cdr3_nt: TGCAGTGCTAGGCACAGGGATAACTCTGGGGCCAACGCCCTGACTTTC; cdr3_aa: CSARHRDNSGANALTF
d_call: NA; v_call: TRBV2; j_call: TRBJ2-1; clone_size: NA; cdr3_nt: TGTGCCAGCAGTGGGCTGCGTACGGTCTTC; cdr3_aa: CASSGLRTVF
d_call: TRBD2; v_call: TRBV7-9; j_call: TRBJ2-1; clone_size: NA; cdr3_nt: TGTGCCAGCAGCTTAGCGCTCCTTGCGGGGAGGGTGTTCTTC; cdr3_aa: CASSLALLAGRVFF